The next 11 T cell receptor beta chains were all read from a single sample in a study of T cell repertoires in ileal Crohn's disease (dated by TCRdb to about 2019). Libraries came from the immunoSEQ multiplex PCR assay. Imported from immuneACCESS, the table was reduced by TCRdb to in-frame sequences with V and J called. These copies leave out some clones; in studies compared against another copy, an unresolved V gene accounts for under half, and the cause of the remainder is not known. This sample holds fewer than 20,000 clones; around nine tenths were observed only once. The ten biggest clones cover roughly 5.4% of the sample. Sequencing was done on a sample of ileal tissue. The receptors here all came from an adult with Crohn's disease.

V gene TRBV27 combines with J gene TRBJ2-1; 8 positions match TRBD2. CDR3 length: 17 amino acids. CDR1 is MNHEY and CDR2 is SMNVEV in the germline V gene (reference sequence). V lost 5 bases and J lost 0; bases outside the gene matches: 9. In nucleotides, the CDR3 is TGTGCCAGCAGTCTGCGGGAGGCTGGGAGCTCCTACAATGAGCAGTTCTTC. The encoded protein is CASSLREAGSSYNEQFF.

The V gene is TRBV4-1, the J gene TRBJ2-7; 7 bases line up with TRBD2. The CDR3 is made up of 15 amino acids. V dropped 4 bases and J dropped 3; count of bases not matched to a gene: 9. The germline gives CDR1 MGHRA, CDR2 YSYEKL. CDR3 nucleotide sequence: TGCGCCAGCAGCCGAGAGGGACTATGGCTCTACGAGCAGTACTTC. It yields the protein CASSREGLWLYEQYF.

The rearrangement uses TRBV2 and TRBJ1-2, with D perhaps TRBD1 (5 bases). CDR3 length equals 11 residues. In germline, CDR1 is SNHLY, CDR2 FYNNEI. V was cut by 6 bases and J by 4 bases, with 6 bases left in between. The DNA for the CDR3 is TGTGCCAGCAGGGGACTCTATGGCTACACCTTC. Its translation: CASRGLYGYTF.

The rearrangement links TRBV18 to TRBJ1-2; tentatively, D is TRBD1 (5 bases). Germline loops: CDR1 KGHSH, CDR2 LQKENI. The V gene lost 3 bases and the J gene lost 8 bases, with 25 bases spanning the gap. The CDR3 consists of 17 residues. CDR3 DNA sequence: TGTGCCAGCTCACCCCCCGGGACGGAGGAGGGTATAAGAGGCTACACCTTC. This translates into CASSPPGTEEGIRGYTF.

The chain recombines TRBV6-1 with TRBJ1-3; D might be TRBD1 (6 bases). CDR1 and CDR2 from the germline V gene are MNHNS and SASEGT. V dropped 8 bases and J dropped 1 base, with 15 bases sitting between them. This CDR3 comprises 15 residues. The CDR3 loop is CASERGAMSGNTIYF. CDR3 DNA sequence: TGTGCCAGCGAACGGGGGGCCATGTCTGGAAACACCATATATTTT.

This clone was counted a single time. CDR3 DNA: TGTGCCAGCAGCCAATCGCCCGAGAGGGACACAGATACGCAGTATTTT. As protein: CASSQSPERDTDTQYF. This sequence joins TRBV4-2 and TRBJ2-3, with a possible D match to TRBD2 (5 bases). There are 16 residues in the CDR3. V gave up 2 bases and J gave up 2 bases, with 14 bases separating them. CDR1 is LGHNA, CDR2 YNFKEQ, per germline.

This clone has only one observation. This chain uses TRBV7-9 with TRBJ1-1; D is unresolved. The CDR3 contains 15 residues. Germline-derived CDR1 and CDR2 are SEHNR and FQNEAQ (reference sequence). Deletions cut 5 bases from V and 0 bases from J, with 13 bases between. This CDR3 is CASSHSYPMNTEAFF. The CDR3 bases are TGTGCCAGCAGCCACAGTTACCCGATGAACACTGAAGCTTTCTTT.

The chain carries TRBV23-1 and TRBJ1-5; the D is unclear. TRBV23-1 is an ORF, with its function uncertain. The CDR3 is 15 amino acids. V was cut by 2 bases and J by 2 bases, with 10 bases left in between. The chain's CDR3 is CASSQGYSRNQPQHF. The CDR3 DNA reads TGCGCCAGCAGTCAAGGTTACAGTCGCAATCAGCCCCAGCATTTT.

V and J are TRBV5-8 and TRBJ2-7; no definite D call. Trimming cost V 1 base and J 2 bases, with 10 bases left between them. The germline V gene has CDR1 SGHTS and CDR2 YDEGEE. This CDR3 comprises 14 residues. As DNA, the CDR3 is TGTGCCAGCAGCTTGCTCAGCGCCCCCTACGAGCAGTACTTC. The encoded protein is CASSLLSAPYEQYF. Complete variable domain (other parts from reference TRBV5-8 and TRBJ2-7): EAGVTQSPTHLIKTRGQQATLRCSPISGHTSVYWYQQALGLGLQFLLWYDEGEERNRGNFPPRFSGRQFPNYSSELNVNALELEDSALYLCASSLLSAPYEQYFGPGTRLTVT.

V is TRBV7-9 and J is TRBJ2-1, with TRBD2 identical over 11 bases. The CDR3 length is 17 residues. Losses at the gene ends were 0 bases for V and 7 bases for J; bases not matched to a gene: 8. Germline lookup yields CDR1 SEHNR and CDR2 FQNEAQ (reference sequence). Here the CDR3 DNA reads TGTGCCAGCAGCTTAGCGTATCTAGCGGGAGGAGGGAATGAGCAGTTCTTC. Translation gives CASSLAYLAGGGNEQFF.

The chain uses TRBV29-1 and TRBJ1-2; D is perhaps TRBD1 (5 bases). V lost 7 bases, J lost 7 bases, and 16 bases lay in between. Germline CDR1 reads SQVTM; CDR2 reads ANQGSEA. The CDR3 has 12 amino acids. Here the CDR3 reads CSARQTSGGYTF. In nucleotides, the CDR3 is TGCAGCGCCCGACAGACGTCTGGTGGCTACACCTTC.